This note documents a single TCR beta chain sequence. The clone's antigen remains unknown. Nothing much larger sits one base from this clone, and base qualities are not available. Library creation used the immunoSEQ multiplex PCR assay. TCRdb retrieved this table from immuneACCESS and kept in-frame rearrangements only. Not all clones are present; in checked studies, unresolved V genes account for under half, and no reason is known for the remainder. The sample records about 83,000 clones, 90% to 97% of which are singletons. The leading ten clones occupy 0.3% to 0.35% of the sample. The CDR3 holds 15 amino acids from the cysteine to the phenylalanine. Only the CDR3 portion is preserved as DNA: 45 bases, with reading frame beginning at the first base. Trimming removed 1 base from V and 3 bases from J, leaving 13 bases between the germline ends. From the germline V gene, CDR1 is SGHVS and CDR2 is FNYEAQ.

The sample comes from a study of technical replicates of blood from four donors (dated by TCRdb to the late 2010s). This sequence was found in a human donor in good health. Sequenced input: T cells isolated from PBMCs. This sequence uses TRBV7-6 and TRBJ2-7; no confident D gene assignment can be made. The CDR3 amino acid sequence is: CASSLEAWAHYEQYF. Here is the DNA: TGTGCCAGCAGCTTAGAGGCTTGGGCCCACTACGAGCAGTACTTC.